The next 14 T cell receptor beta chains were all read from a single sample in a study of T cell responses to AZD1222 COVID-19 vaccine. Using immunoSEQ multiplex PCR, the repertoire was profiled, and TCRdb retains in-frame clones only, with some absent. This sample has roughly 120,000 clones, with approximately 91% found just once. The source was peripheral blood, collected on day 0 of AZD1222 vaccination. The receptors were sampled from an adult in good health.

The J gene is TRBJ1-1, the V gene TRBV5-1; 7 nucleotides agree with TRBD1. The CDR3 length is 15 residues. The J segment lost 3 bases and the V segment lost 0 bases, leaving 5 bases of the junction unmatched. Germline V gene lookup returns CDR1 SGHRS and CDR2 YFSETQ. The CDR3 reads CASSLVGQGDTEAFF. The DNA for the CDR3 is TGCGCCAGCAGCTTGGTAGGCCAGGGGGACACTGAAGCTTTCTTT.

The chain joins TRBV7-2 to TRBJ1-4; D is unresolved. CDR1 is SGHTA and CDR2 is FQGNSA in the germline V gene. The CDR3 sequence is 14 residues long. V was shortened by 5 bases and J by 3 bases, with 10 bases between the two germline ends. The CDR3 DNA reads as TGTGCCAGCAGCCCTAATGGGGCTAATGAAAAACTGTTTTTT. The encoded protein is CASSPNGANEKLFF.

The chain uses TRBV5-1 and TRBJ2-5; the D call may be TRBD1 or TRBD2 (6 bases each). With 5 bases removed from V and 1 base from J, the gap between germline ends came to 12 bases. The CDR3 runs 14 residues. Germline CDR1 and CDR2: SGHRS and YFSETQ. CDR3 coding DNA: TGCGCCAGCAGAGATCCGGGGGCCCAAGAGACCCAGTACTTC. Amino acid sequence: CASRDPGAQETQYF.

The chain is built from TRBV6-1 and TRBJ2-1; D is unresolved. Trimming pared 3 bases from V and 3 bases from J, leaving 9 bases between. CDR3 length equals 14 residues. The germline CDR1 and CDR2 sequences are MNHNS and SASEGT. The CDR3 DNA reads TGTGCCAGCAGTGACAGGATTGACTACAATGAGCAGTTCTTC. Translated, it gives CASSDRIDYNEQFF.

CDR3 residues: CASRPTGGMNTEAFF. CDR3 DNA: TGTGCCAGCAGGCCGACAGGGGGAATGAACACTGAAGCTTTCTTT. The chain uses TRBV2 and TRBJ1-1; TRBD1 matches at 9 bases. From germline, CDR1 is SNHLY and CDR2 FYNNEI. The junction had 5 bases not matched to a gene; V was cut back by 6 bases and J by 0 bases. There are 15 residues in the CDR3.

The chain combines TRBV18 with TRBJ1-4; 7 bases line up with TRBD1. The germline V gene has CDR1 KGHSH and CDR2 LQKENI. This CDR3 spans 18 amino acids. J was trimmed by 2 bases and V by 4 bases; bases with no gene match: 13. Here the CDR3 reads CASSLDRQGHPTNEKLFF. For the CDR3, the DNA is TGTGCCAGCTCACTAGATCGACAGGGTCACCCGACTAATGAAAAACTGTTTTTT.

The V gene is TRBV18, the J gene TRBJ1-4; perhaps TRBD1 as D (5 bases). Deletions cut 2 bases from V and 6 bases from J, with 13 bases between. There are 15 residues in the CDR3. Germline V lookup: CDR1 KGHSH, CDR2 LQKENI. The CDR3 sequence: CASSPMRGTDEKLFF. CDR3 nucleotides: TGTGCCAGCTCACCAATGAGAGGGACGGATGAAAAACTGTTTTTT.

The DNA of the CDR3 is TGTGCCATCAGTGACTACTCTAGCGGGAGTGGTTATGAGCAGTTCTTC. Encoded protein: CAISDYSSGSGYEQFF. J is TRBJ2-1 and V is TRBV10-3; 10 nucleotides agree with TRBD2. Germline CDR1 and CDR2: ENHRY and SYGVKD. This CDR3 is 16 amino acids long. V shed 3 bases and J 8 bases; nucleotides not matched to a gene: 10.

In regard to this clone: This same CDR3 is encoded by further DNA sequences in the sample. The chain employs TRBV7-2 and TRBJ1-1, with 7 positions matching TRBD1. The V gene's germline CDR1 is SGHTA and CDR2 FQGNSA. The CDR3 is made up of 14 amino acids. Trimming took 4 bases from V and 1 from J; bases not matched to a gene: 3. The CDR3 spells CASSSGQWNTEAFF. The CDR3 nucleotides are TGTGCCAGCAGCTCGGGACAGTGGAACACTGAAGCTTTCTTT.

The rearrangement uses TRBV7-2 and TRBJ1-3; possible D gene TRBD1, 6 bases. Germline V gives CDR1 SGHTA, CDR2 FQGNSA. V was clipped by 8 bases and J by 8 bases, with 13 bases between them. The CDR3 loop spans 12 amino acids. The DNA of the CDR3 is TGTGCCAGCGGACGGGGGCGAGACACCATATATTTT. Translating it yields CASGRGRDTIYF. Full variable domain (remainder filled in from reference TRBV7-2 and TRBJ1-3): GAGVSQSPSNKVTEKGKDVELRCDPISGHTALYWYRQSLGQGLEFLIYFQGNSAPDKSGLPSDRFSAERTGGSVSTLTIQRTQQEDSAVYLCASGRGRDTIYFGEGSWLTVV.

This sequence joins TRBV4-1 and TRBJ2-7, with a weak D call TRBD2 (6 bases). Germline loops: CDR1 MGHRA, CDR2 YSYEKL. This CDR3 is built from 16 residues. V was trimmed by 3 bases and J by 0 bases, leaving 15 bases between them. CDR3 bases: TGCGCCAGCAGCCAGATGGGGGGAGGCGGCTCCTACGAGCAGTACTTC. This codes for CASSQMGGGGSYEQYF.

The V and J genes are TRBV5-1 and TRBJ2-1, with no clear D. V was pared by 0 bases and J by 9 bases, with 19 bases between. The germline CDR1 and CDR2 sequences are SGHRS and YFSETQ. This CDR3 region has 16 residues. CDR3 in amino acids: CASSLAVGYPRGEQFF. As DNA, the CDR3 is TGCGCCAGCAGCTTGGCCGTGGGCTACCCCAGAGGTGAGCAGTTCTTC. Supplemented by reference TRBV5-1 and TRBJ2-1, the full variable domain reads KAGVTQTPRYLIKTRGQQVTLSCSPISGHRSVSWYQQTPGQGLQFLFEYFSETQRNKGNFPGRFSGRQFSNSRSEMNVSTLELGDSALYLCASSLAVGYPRGEQFFGPGTRLTVL.

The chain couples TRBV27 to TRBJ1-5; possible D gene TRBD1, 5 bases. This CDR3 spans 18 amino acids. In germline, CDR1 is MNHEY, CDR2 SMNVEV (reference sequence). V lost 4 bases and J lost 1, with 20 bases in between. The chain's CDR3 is CASSSHPGGEYSNQPQHF. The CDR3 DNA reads TGTGCCAGCAGTTCCCACCCGGGGGGAGAATACAGCAATCAGCCCCAGCATTTT.

The CDR3, as DNA: TGTGCCAGCAGCCGGGACCGTTCACCCCTCCACTTT. Translated: CASSRDRSPLHF. V and J are TRBV7-2 and TRBJ1-6; TRBD1 might be the D (5 bases). CDR1 SGHTA and CDR2 FQGNSA come from the germline V gene. V lost 5 bases and J 9 bases, leaving 8 bases between the germline ends. The CDR3 length is 12 residues. Based on the CDR3 plus reference TRBV7-2 and TRBJ1-6, the full variable domain is GAGVSQSPSNKVTEKGKDVELRCDPISGHTALYWYRQSLGQGLEFLIYFQGNSAPDKSGLPSDRFSAERTGGSVSTLTIQRTQQEDSAVYLCASSRDRSPLHFGNGTRLTVT.